Following are 25 T cell receptor beta chains from one sample sequenced in a study of radiotherapy plus CTLA-4 blockade in lung cancer. This table comes from immunoSEQ multiplex PCR, and its TCRdb copy is limited to in-frame clones, with some not included. The sample contains 120,000 or so clones, about nine tenths of which appear only once. The sample consisted of peripheral blood, taken from a patient treated with radiotherapy plus ipilimumab. The source is a human donor with non-small cell lung cancer that progressed on radiotherapy plus ipilimumab.

The chain uses TRBV10-2 and TRBJ1-2, with no clear D. V dropped 3 bases and J dropped 8 bases, with 13 bases sitting between them. Germline CDR1 WSHSY, CDR2 SAAADI. This CDR3 is built from 13 residues. The CDR3 region has the DNA TGCGCCAGCAGTGACAGCGCCTCGGGGGGCTACACCTTC. Protein product: CASSDSASGGYTF.

V is TRBV4-1 and J is TRBJ1-2; D unresolved. Germline CDR1 reads MGHRA; CDR2 reads YSYEKL. V lost 0 bases to trimming and J lost 4 bases, with 9 bases between them. The CDR3 is 14 amino acids. CDR3 residues: CASSQDPGLYGYTF. CDR3 bases: TGCGCCAGCAGCCAAGATCCGGGCCTCTATGGCTACACCTTC.

This clone came up a few times. The chain joins TRBV30 to TRBJ1-1; D is undetermined. The V end lost 0 bases, the J end lost 2 bases, and 7 bases lay between the germline ends. The length of the CDR3 is 13 residues. Germline V lookup: CDR1 GTSNPN, CDR2 SVGIG (reference sequence). CDR3 sequence reads: CAWSVADNTEAFF. Here the CDR3 DNA reads TGTGCCTGGAGTGTAGCGGATAACACTGAAGCTTTCTTT.

V and J are TRBV30 and TRBJ2-3, with 11 positions matching TRBD1. The CDR3 is 16 residues long. Per germline, CDR1 GTSNPN and CDR2 SVGIG (reference sequence). The V and J ends lost 6 bases and 8 bases, in that order; junction bases with no gene match: 16. The CDR3 nucleotides read TGTGCCTGTAAACCGGGGACAGGGGGGTCTCAGGGTACGCAGTATTTT. This translates into CACKPGTGGSQGTQYF.

V usage is TRBV7-9 and J usage is TRBJ1-1; unclear D gene. This CDR3 is built from 13 residues. Germline V lookup: CDR1 SEHNR, CDR2 FQNEAQ (reference sequence). The V gene lost 2 bases and the J gene lost 0 bases, with 4 bases spanning the gap. CDR3 residues: CASSLIMNTEAFF. The DNA of the CDR3 is TGTGCCAGCAGCTTAATCATGAACACTGAAGCTTTCTTT.

The chain links TRBV7-8 to TRBJ2-1; D gene uncertain. V gave up 3 bases and J gave up 4 bases, with 13 bases separating them. The CDR3 is made up of 15 amino acids. Germline V lookup: CDR1 SGHVS, CDR2 FQNEAQ. This CDR3 is CASSFLSNIYNEQFF. The DNA for the CDR3 is TGTGCCAGCAGCTTTTTATCCAACATATACAATGAGCAGTTCTTC. Using reference TRBV7-8 and TRBJ2-1 for the parts outside the CDR3, the full variable domain is GAGVSQSPRYKVAKRGQDVALRCDPISGHVSLFWYQQALGQGPEFLTYFQNEAQLDKSGLPSDRFFAERPEGSVSTLKIQRTQQEDSAVYLCASSFLSNIYNEQFFGPGTRLTVL.

This chain links TRBV14 with TRBJ2-3, with D possibly TRBD2 on 6 matching bases. V was cut by 3 bases and J by 2 bases, with 18 bases left in between. The CDR3 consists of 17 residues. In germline, CDR1 is SGHDN, CDR2 FVKESK. CDR3 DNA sequence: TGTGCCAGCAGCCAGGAGGAAACCGGGGGAGACACAGATACGCAGTATTTT. This sequence encodes CASSQEETGGDTDTQYF.

This chain connects TRBV6-6 to TRBJ2-7; 7 nucleotides agree with TRBD2. V was clipped by 3 bases and J by 6 bases; unmatched bases: 14. CDR1 and CDR2 from the germline V gene are MNHNY and SVGAGI (reference sequence). CDR3 length: 16 residues. CDR3 nucleotide sequence: TGTGCCAGCAGTTATGGCCAGGGTGCGGGGGACGGCGAGCAGTACTTC. It is translated as CASSYGQGAGDGEQYF.

This chain joins TRBV5-6 and TRBJ2-7, with TRBD1 identical over 12 bases. The ends lost 3 bases at V and 5 bases at J; junction bases unmatched: 6. The germline V gene encodes CDR1 SGHDT and CDR2 YYEEEE. The CDR3 contains 15 residues. In DNA form, the CDR3 reads TGTGCCAGCAGCTCGGGACAGGGGGCGGTCAACGAGCAGTACTTC. This codes for CASSSGQGAVNEQYF. Supplemented by reference TRBV5-6 and TRBJ2-7, the full variable domain reads DAGVTQSPTHLIKTRGQQVTLRCSPKSGHDTVSWYQQALGQGPQFIFQYYEEEERQRGNFPDRFSGHQFPNYSSELNVNALLLGDSALYLCASSSGQGAVNEQYFGPGTRLTVT.

The chain is built from TRBV2 and TRBJ1-5; D unclear. The V gene's germline CDR1 is SNHLY and CDR2 FYNNEI. This CDR3 has 15 residues. V was pared by 6 bases and J by 3 bases, with 15 bases between. The CDR3 spells CASRSSGGDNQPQHF. The CDR3 DNA reads TGTGCCAGCAGGTCCTCCGGAGGAGACAATCAGCCCCAGCATTTT.

This sequence joins TRBV19 and TRBJ2-3; 8 bases agree with TRBD2. Germline CDR1 LNHDA, CDR2 SQIVND (reference sequence). The CDR3 runs 14 residues. Losses at the gene ends were 5 bases for V and 3 bases for J; bases not matched to a gene: 4. CDR3 in DNA: TGTGCCAGTAGTGGAAGACTAGCGACAGATACGCAGTATTTT. This sequence encodes CASSGRLATDTQYF.

Of note for this clone: Other nucleotide sequences from this sample produce the same CDR3. The chain uses TRBV6-5 and TRBJ1-1; D ambiguous. The CDR3 has 15 residues. The germline gives CDR1 MNHEY, CDR2 SVGAGI. The V end lost 4 bases, the J end lost 5 bases, and 17 bases lay between the germline ends. CDR3 protein: CASSLGKGYRTEAFF. The CDR3 nucleotides read TGTGCCAGCAGTTTGGGGAAGGGATATCGAACTGAAGCTTTCTTT.

J is TRBJ2-5 and V is TRBV5-1; D gene ambiguous. This CDR3 has 13 residues. The ends were cut back, 0 bases at V and 2 bases at J, with 5 bases in the middle. The germline V gene encodes CDR1 SGHRS and CDR2 YFSETQ. The CDR3 DNA reads TGCGCCAGCAGCTTGGATCCGCAAGAGACCCAGTACTTC. Translated, it gives CASSLDPQETQYF.

This clone was detected a few times. The CDR3, as DNA: TGTGCCAGCAGTGTCCTCAAGGGGGCTTTGGGGACTGAAGCTTTCTTT. It translates to CASSVLKGALGTEAFF. The chain employs TRBV28 and TRBJ1-1; 7 bases are a match to TRBD1. The V and J ends lost 5 bases and 5 bases, in that order; junction bases with no gene match: 14. Looked up from germline, CDR1 is MDHEN and CDR2 is SYDVKM. The CDR3 is made up of 16 amino acids. The variable domain in full, completed from reference TRBV28 and TRBJ1-1, reads DVKVTQSSRYLVKRTGEKVFLECVQDMDHENMFWYRQDPGLGLRLIYFSYDVKMKEKGDIPEGYSVSREKKERFSLILESASTNQTSMYLCASSVLKGALGTEAFFGQGTRLTVV.

The V call is TRBV10-3, the J call TRBJ1-1, with 7 bases lining up with TRBD1. In germline, CDR1 is ENHRY, CDR2 SYGVKD. Germline trimming cut 4 bases from V and 0 bases from J; bases unmatched to any gene: 8. There are 16 residues in the CDR3. DNA of the CDR3: TGTGCCATCAGTGGCCCAGGGGGGGCCATGAACACTGAAGCTTTCTTT. Translation: CAISGPGGAMNTEAFF.

The chain carries TRBV5-4 and TRBJ2-1; the match to TRBD2 covers 10 bases. The CDR3 is 15 residues long. After removal of 4 bases from V and 12 bases from J, the junction contained 13 bases not matched to a gene. Per the germline V gene, CDR1 is SGHNT and CDR2 is YYREEE (reference sequence). The CDR3 bases are TGTGCCAGCAGCACCTGGTCGCTAGCGGGAGTTGGGCAGTTCTTC. Translation gives CASSTWSLAGVGQFF.

The gene calls are TRBV2 and TRBJ2-5; TRBD2 agrees at 11 bases. V dropped 5 bases and J dropped 4; count of bases not matched to a gene: 3. Looked up from germline, CDR1 is SNHLY and CDR2 is FYNNEI. CDR3 length: 14 residues. The CDR3 sequence is CASSRLAGPETQYF. For the CDR3, the DNA is TGTGCCAGCAGTCGACTAGCGGGACCAGAGACCCAGTACTTC.

The table lists this clone with a count of one. This chain joins TRBV6-5 and TRBJ1-2; D perhaps matches TRBD1 (5 bases). This CDR3 contains 12 residues. V was trimmed by 7 bases and J by 14 bases, leaving 20 bases between them. Germline V CDR1 and CDR2: MNHEY, SVGAGI. This chain's CDR3 is CASIGGVGLKTF. The CDR3, as DNA: TGTGCCAGCATAGGAGGGGTTGGCCTGAAGACCTTC.

V and J are TRBV6-1 and TRBJ2-5, with 7 bases aligning to TRBD2. Trimming cost V 3 bases and J 1 base; bases outside gene matches: 2. Germline values: CDR1 MNHNS, CDR2 SASEGT. This CDR3 has 14 residues. The CDR3 nucleotides are TGTGCCAGCAGTGATCTAGCGGCCCAAGAGACCCAGTACTTC. This translates into CASSDLAAQETQYF.

The rearrangement joins TRBV6-5 to TRBJ1-4; no clear D. CDR3 size: 14 residues. V lost 6 bases to trimming and J lost 6 bases, with 14 bases between them. CDR1 is MNHEY and CDR2 is SVGAGI in the germline V gene. The CDR3 DNA follows: TGTGCCAGCAGGGCGTTGGCGGCAGATGAAAAACTGTTTTTT. It yields the protein CASRALAADEKLFF.

This clone was detected a few times. This chain connects TRBV18 to TRBJ2-1; 13 bases are shared with TRBD2. The CDR3 length is 15 residues. Germline CDR1 KGHSH, CDR2 LQKENI. The ends lost 2 bases at V and 8 bases at J; junction bases unmatched: 3. The CDR3: CASSPGLAGADEQFF. For the CDR3, the DNA is TGTGCCAGCTCACCAGGACTAGCGGGAGCTGATGAGCAGTTCTTC.

This clone was counted a single time. This sequence joins TRBV6-6 and TRBJ2-1; 9 bases agree with TRBD2. The germline V gene has CDR1 MNHNY and CDR2 SVGAGI (reference sequence). With V trimmed by 2 bases and J by 6 bases, 8 bases remained unmatched. The CDR3 length is 16 residues. The CDR3 is CASSYEGGRASNEQFF. Here the CDR3 DNA reads TGTGCCAGCAGTTACGAGGGCGGGAGGGCCTCCAATGAGCAGTTCTTC.

This clone was detected once. The gene calls are TRBV27 and TRBJ1-2; the match to TRBD1 covers 8 bases. Germline V gene lookup returns CDR1 MNHEY and CDR2 SMNVEV (reference sequence). The CDR3 length is 12 residues. After removal of 6 bases from V and 6 bases from J, the junction contained 3 bases not matched to a gene. CDR3 coding DNA: TGTGCCAGCAGAGACAGGGGAGATGGCTACACCTTC. Residues: CASRDRGDGYTF.

The table lists this clone with a few counts. The CDR3 sequence: CASSSVQETQYF. Written as DNA, the CDR3 is TGTGCCAGCTCAAGTGTCCAAGAGACCCAGTACTTC. The chain combines TRBV18 with TRBJ2-5; D not certain. The CDR3 totals 12 residues. Germline lookup yields CDR1 KGHSH and CDR2 LQKENI. V dropped 5 bases and J dropped 1 base, with 5 bases sitting between them.

This chain joins TRBV19 and TRBJ2-1; D is ambiguous. This CDR3 contains 15 residues. CDR1 is LNHDA, CDR2 SQIVND, per germline (reference sequence). Trimming took 4 bases from V and 1 from J, leaving 11 bases between them. The CDR3 sequence is CASSTGAGSYNEQFF. For the CDR3, the DNA is TGTGCCAGTAGTACGGGTGCAGGATCCTACAATGAGCAGTTCTTC. The full variable domain, in which reference TRBV19 and TRBJ2-1 provide the parts outside the CDR3, is DGGITQSPKYLFRKEGQNVTLSCEQNLNHDAMYWYRQDPGQGLRLIYYSQIVNDFQKGDIAEGYSVSREKKESFPLTVTSAQKNPTAFYLCASSTGAGSYNEQFFGPGTRLTVL.